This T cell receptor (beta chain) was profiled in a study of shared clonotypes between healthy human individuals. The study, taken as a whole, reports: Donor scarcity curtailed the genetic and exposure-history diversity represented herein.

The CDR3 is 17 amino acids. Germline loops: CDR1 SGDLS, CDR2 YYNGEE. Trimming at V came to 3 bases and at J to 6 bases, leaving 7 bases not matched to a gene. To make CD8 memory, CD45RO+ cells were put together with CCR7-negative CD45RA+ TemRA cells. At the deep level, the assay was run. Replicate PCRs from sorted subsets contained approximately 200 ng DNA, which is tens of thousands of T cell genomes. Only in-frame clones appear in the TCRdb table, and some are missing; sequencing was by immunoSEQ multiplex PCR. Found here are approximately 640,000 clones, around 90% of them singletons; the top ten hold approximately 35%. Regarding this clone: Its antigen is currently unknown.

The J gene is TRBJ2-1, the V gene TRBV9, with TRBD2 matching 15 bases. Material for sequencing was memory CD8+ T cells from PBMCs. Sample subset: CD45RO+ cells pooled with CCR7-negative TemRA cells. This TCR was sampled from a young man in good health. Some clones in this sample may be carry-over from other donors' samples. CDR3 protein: CASSGGLAGGPFNEQFF. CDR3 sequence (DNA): TGTGCCAGCAGCGGTGGACTAGCGGGAGGGCCTTTCAATGAGCAGTTCTTC.